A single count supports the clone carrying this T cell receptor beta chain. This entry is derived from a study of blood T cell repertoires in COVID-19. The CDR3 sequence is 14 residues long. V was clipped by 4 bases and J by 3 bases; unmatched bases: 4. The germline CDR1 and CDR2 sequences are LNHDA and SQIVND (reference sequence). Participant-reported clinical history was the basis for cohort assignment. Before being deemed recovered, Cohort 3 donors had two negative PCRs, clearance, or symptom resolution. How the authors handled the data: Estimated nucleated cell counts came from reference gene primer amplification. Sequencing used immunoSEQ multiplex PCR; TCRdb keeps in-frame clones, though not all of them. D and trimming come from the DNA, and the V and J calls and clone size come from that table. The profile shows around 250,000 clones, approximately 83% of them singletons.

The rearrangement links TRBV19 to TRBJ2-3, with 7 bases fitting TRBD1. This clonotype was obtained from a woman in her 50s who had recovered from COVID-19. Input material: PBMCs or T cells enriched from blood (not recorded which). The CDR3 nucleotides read TGTGCCAGTAGTAAAGGGGGCAAGACAGATACGCAGTATTTT. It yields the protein CASSKGGKTDTQYF.